This TCR beta chain was identified in a study of T cells after yellow fever vaccination (dated by TCRdb to about 2019). In the study overall: The SMART-Seq v4 Ultra Low Input RNA kit was used to prepare libraries from fractions with low cell numbers. To follow T-cell clones before and after primary and booster YFV17D yellow fever vaccination, bulk TCR alpha and beta repertoires were sequenced over time. Two healthy male donors, one aged 18 to 29 and one aged 30 to 39 years, were included in the cohort. Blood was collected at multiple timepoints before and after primary and secondary immunization, and bulk PBMC replicates and cell subsets were isolated. The paper as a whole reports these results and caveats: A small share of clonotypes was detected in both CD4 and CD8 compartments, with the overlap likely arising from convergent recombination. FACS-sorted repertoires could contain abundant contaminating clonotypes from the bulk population, so computational filtering was required. After the booster, most of the clones that had expanded following primary vaccination were detected again (roughly 97% of CD4 and around 88% of CD8), which suggests that memory was broadly maintained. Compared with the primary T-cell response, the secondary T-cell response was faster but weaker, reaching its peak on day 5 rather than on day 15. The study included only a couple of donors, which limits how far the findings can be generalized.

V is shortened by 0 bases, J by 2 bases, and the region joining them spans 14 bases. CDR1 and CDR2, per the germline V gene, are LGHNA and YSLEER. The CDR3 runs 16 amino acids, cysteine and phenylalanine included. Only the CDR3 region is kept as DNA, spanning 48 bases read in frame from base 1. TCR cDNA was synthesized by 5'RACE template switching, which introduced a universal primer site and unique molecular identifiers. Priming of cDNA synthesis was performed from both the TCR alpha and TCR beta constant segments. Library amplification involved two PCR steps, and the second step added sample barcodes and sequencing adapters. Sequencing of libraries was done on Illumina HiSeq 2500 (2x100 bp) or NovaSeq (2x150 bp). The study's own analysis went as follows. MIGEC handled demultiplexing of reads and collapsing into UMI consensus sequences, while MiXCR performed V(D)J alignment. Vaccine-responding clonotypes were defined with edgeR using replicate PBMC samples, requiring FDR below 0.01 and a log2 fold change above 5 up to day 15. CD4 or CD8 identity was assigned to each bulk clonotype according to whether the clonotype was present at higher abundance in the sequenced CD4 repertoire or the sequenced CD8 repertoire. TCRdb trimmed the raw reads at Q25, called clones with MiXCR and kept productive beta chains. Here each entry gathers all rows of one CDR3 protein and keeps the most common genes and DNA. None of the V and J calls come from the authors' own analysis; TCRdb made them. Recorded for this sample are roughly 74,000 distinct CDR3 sequences; about 6.6% of them occurred a single time. Of the sample, about 32% falls within the top ten clones.

Sample treatment or condition, as interpreted from the label and publication: live attenuated yellow fever vaccine strain. A standard Ficoll-Paque protocol was used to isolate PBMCs from peripheral blood. Dynabeads CD4 and CD8 positive selection kits were used to isolate the CD4 and CD8 T-cell fractions. RNA was extracted with TriZol from bulk PBMCs, CD4 and CD8 fractions, and dextramer-positive and dextramer-negative fractions. This clonotype was recorded many times. Its antigen is currently not known. Nothing much larger sits one base from this clone, and base qualities are not available. The sequencing here drew on CD8+ T cells sorted from PBMCs, taken 4 to 5 days after the first yellow fever vaccination. This clonotype was obtained from a man younger than 30 who received the YFV17D yellow fever vaccine. Recombination connected TRBV4-3 to TRBJ2-7; TRBD1 might be the D gene, on 5 matching bases. The CDR3: CASSQEVPGPAYEQYF. In nucleotide form, the sequence is TGCGCCAGCAGCCAAGAGGTACCAGGGCCGGCCTACGAGCAGTACTTC.